This T cell receptor (beta chain) was identified during a study of CD8+ T cells in alopecia areata. At the level of the study: Tofacitinib therapy lasting 6 to 18 months was followed by 6 months off drug.

The CDR3 is 21 residues long. Trimming at V came to 3 bases and at J to 2 bases, leaving 18 bases not matched to a gene. CDR1 ENHRY and CDR2 SYGVKD come from the germline V gene. RNA, once extracted, was reverse transcribed into cDNA for use as the sequencing template. Assay: immunoSEQ multiplex PCR; the TCRdb copy retains only in-frame clones and omits some. There are 90,000 to 120,000 clones in the sample; 84% occur only once, and around 25% lies in the top ten. The treatment: oral pan-JAK inhibitor, 5-10 mg twice daily. As part of sample collection, lesional scalp punch biopsies and peripheral blood were taken from alopecia areata patients.

The chain has TRBV10-3 and TRBJ1-4; 10 bases align to TRBD1. The sequence was collected from a human donor with alopecia areata. The sequencing used CD8+ T cells sorted from blood, collected at week 24, from a patient treated with tofacitinib. CDR3 residues: CAISDPHITGTGVATNEKLFF. CDR3 sequence (DNA): TGTGCCATCAGTGATCCTCATATAACCGGGACAGGGGTTGCTACTAATGAAAAACTGTTTTTT.